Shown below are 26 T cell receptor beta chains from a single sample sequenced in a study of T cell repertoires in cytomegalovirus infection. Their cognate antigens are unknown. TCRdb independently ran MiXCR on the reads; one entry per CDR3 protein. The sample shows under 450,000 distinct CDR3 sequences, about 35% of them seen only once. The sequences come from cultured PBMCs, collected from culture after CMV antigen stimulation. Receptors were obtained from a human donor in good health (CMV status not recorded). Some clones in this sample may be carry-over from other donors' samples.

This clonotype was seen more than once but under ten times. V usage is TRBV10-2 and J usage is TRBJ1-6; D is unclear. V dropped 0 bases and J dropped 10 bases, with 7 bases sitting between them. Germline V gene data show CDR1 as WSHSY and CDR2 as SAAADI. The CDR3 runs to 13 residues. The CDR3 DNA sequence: TGCGCCAGCAGTGAGTCGATTAGCTCACCCCTCCACTTT. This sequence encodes CASSESISSPLHF.

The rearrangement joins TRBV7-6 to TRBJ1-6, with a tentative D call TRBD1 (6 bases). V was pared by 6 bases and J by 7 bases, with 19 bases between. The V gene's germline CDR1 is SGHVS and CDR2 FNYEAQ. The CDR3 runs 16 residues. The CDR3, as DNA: TGTGCCAGCAGTCTAATGTCGGGGGCGCCAAATTCACCCCTCCACTTT. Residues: CASSLMSGAPNSPLHF.

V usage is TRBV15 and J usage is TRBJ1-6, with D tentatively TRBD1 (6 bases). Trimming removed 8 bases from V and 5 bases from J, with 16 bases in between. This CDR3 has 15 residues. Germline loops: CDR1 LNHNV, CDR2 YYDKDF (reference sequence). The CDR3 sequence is CATRWGGRDNSPLHF. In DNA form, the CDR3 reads TGTGCCACCCGCTGGGGGGGCCGTGATAATTCACCCCTCCACTTT.

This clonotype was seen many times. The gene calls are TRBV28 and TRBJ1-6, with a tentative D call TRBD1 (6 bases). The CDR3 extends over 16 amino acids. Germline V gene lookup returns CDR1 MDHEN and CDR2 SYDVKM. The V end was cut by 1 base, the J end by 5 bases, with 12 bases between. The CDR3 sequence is CASSLSGGGNNSPLHF. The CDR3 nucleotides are TGTGCCAGCAGTTTATCGGGGGGCGGAAATAATTCACCCCTCCACTTT.

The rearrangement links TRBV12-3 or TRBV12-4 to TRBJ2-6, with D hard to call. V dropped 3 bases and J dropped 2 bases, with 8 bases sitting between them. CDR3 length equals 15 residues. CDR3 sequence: CASSFPQAGANVLTF. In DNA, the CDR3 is TGTGCCAGCAGTTTCCCGCAGGCTGGGGCCAACGTCCTGACTTTC.

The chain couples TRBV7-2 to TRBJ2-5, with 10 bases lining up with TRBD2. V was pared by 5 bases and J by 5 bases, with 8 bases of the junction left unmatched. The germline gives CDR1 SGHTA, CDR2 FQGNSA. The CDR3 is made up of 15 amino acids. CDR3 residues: CASSVSGTSVETQYF. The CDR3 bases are TGTGCCAGCAGCGTTTCCGGGACTAGCGTGGAGACCCAGTACTTC.

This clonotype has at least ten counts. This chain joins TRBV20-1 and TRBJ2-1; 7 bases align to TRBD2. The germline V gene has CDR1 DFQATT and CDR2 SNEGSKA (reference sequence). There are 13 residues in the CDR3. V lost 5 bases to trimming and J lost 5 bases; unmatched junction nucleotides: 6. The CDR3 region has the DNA TGCAGTGCTGACGGGGGGAGGGACAATGAGCAGTTCTTC. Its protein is CSADGGRDNEQFF.

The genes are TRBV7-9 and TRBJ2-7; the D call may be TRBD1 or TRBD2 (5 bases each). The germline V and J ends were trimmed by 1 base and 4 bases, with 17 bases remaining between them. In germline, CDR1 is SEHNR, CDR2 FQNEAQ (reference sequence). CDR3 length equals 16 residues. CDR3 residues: CASSLGGHGEKYEQYV. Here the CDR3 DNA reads TGTGCCAGCAGCTTAGGGGGCCACGGGGAGAAATACGAGCAGTACGTC.

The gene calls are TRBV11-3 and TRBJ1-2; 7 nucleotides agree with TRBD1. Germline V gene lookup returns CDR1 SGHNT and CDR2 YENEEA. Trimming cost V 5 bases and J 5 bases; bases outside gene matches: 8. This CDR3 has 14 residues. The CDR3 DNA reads TGTGCCAGCAGCCCGTGGACAGGACCGTATGGCTACACCTTC. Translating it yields CASSPWTGPYGYTF.

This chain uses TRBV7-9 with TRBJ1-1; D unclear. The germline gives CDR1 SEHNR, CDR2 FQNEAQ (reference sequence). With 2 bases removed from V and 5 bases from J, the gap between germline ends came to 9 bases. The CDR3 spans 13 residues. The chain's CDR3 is CASSLLLRTEAFF. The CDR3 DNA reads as TGTGCCAGCAGCTTATTACTACGTACTGAAGCTTTCTTT.

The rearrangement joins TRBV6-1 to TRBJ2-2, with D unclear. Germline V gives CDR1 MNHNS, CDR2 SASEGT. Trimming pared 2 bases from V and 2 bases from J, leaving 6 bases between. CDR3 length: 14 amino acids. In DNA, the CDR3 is TGTGCCAGCAGTGAACGGGTCAACACCGGGGAGCTGTTTTTT. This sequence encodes CASSERVNTGELFF.

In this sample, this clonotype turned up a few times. The CDR3 DNA reads as TGTGCCAGCAGCTCCGCAAGGAGCTACACCTTC. It codes for CASSSARSYTF. The V call is TRBV7-2, the J call TRBJ1-2; D not certain. V lost 4 bases and J lost 9, with 9 bases in between. Germline CDR1 SGHTA, CDR2 FQGNSA. The CDR3 totals 11 residues.

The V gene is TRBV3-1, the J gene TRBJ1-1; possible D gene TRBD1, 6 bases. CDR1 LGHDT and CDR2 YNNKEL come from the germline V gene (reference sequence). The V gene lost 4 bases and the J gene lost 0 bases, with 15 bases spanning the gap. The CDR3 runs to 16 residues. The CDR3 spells CASSPRRTVLNTEAFF. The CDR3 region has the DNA TGTGCCAGCAGCCCACGAAGGACAGTTCTGAACACTGAAGCTTTCTTT.

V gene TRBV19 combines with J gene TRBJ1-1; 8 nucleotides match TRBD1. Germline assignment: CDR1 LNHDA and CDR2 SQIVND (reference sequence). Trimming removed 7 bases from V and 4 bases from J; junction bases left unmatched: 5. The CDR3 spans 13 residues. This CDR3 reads CASTQDRVTEAFF. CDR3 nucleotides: TGTGCCAGTACTCAGGACAGGGTCACTGAAGCTTTCTTT.

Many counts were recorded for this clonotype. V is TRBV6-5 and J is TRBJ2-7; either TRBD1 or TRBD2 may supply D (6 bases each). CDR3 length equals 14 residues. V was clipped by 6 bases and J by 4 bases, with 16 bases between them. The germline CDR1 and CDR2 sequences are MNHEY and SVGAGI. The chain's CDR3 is CASSREGGWYEQYF. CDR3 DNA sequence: TGTGCCAGCAGCCGTGAGGGGGGCTGGTACGAGCAGTACTTC.

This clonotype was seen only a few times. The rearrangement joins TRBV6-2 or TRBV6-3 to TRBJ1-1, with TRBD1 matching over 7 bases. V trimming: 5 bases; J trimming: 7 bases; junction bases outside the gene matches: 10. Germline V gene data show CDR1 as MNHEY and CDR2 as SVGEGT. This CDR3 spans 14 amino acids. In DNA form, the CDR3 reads TGTGCCAGCAGTGACTTTGAACAGGGGTATGAAGCTTTCTTT. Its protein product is CASSDFEQGYEAFF.

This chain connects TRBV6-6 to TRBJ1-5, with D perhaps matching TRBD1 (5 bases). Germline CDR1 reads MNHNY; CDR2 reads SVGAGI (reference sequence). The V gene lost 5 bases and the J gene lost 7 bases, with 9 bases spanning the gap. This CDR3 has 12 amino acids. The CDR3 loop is CASSHGGQPQHF. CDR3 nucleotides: TGTGCCAGCAGTCACGGGGGGCAGCCCCAGCATTTT.

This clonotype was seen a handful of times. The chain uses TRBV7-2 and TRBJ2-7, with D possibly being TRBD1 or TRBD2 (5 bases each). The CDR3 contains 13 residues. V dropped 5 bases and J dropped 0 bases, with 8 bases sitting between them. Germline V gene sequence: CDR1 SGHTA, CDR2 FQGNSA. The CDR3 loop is CASSRDGSYEQYV. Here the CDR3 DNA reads TGTGCCAGCAGCCGGGACGGCTCCTACGAGCAGTACGTC.

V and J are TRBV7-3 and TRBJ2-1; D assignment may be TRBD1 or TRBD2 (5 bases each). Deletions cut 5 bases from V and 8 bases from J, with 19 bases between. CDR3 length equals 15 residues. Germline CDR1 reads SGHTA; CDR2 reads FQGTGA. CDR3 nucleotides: TGTGCCAGCAGCCCCGGCCCGGGGATGGGGGATGAGCAGTTCTTC. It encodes CASSPGPGMGDEQFF.

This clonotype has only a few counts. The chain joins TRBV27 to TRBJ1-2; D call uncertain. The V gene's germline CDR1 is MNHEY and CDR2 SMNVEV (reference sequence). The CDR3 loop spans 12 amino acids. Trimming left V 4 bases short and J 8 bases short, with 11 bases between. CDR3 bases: TGTGCCAGCAGTTCCGATAGGCGCGGCTACACCTTC. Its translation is CASSSDRRGYTF.

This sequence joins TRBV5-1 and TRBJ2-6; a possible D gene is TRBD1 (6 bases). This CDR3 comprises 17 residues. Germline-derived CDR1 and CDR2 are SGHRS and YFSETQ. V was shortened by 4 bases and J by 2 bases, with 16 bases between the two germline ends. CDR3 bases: TGCGCCAGCAGCCATCGGACAGCCTCCCCTGGGGCCAACGTCCTGACTTTC. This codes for CASSHRTASPGANVLTF.

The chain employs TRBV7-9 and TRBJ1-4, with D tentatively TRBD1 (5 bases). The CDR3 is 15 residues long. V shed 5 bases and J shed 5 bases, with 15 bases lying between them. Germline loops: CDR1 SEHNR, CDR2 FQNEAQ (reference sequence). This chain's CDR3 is CASSQYRDGNEKLFF. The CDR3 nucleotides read TGTGCCAGCAGCCAATACCGGGACGGAAATGAAAAACTGTTTTTT.

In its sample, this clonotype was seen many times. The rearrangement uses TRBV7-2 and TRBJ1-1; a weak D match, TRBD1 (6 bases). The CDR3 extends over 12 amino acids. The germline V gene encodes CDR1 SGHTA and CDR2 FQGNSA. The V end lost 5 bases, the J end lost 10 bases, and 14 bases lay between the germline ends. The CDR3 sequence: CASSINREPAFF. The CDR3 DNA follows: TGTGCCAGCAGCATTAACAGGGAACCAGCTTTCTTT.

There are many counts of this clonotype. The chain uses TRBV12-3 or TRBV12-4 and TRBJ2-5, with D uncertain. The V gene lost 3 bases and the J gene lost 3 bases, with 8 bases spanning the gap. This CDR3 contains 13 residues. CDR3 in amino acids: CASSFGLEETQYF. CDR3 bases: TGTGCCAGCAGTTTTGGGTTAGAAGAGACCCAGTACTTC.

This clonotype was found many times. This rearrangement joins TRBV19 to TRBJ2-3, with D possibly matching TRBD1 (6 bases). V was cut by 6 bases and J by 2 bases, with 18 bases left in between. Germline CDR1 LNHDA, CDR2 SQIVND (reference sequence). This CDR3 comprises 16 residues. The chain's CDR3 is CASSTPLGAVTDTQYF. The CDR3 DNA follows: TGTGCCAGTAGCACCCCTCTGGGGGCGGTCACAGATACGCAGTATTTT.

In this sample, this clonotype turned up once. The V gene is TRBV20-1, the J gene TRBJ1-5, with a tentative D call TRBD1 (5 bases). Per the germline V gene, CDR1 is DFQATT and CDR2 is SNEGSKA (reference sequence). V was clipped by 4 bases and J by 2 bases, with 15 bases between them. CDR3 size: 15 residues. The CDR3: CSAIGTFGGNQPQHF. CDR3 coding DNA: TGCAGTGCTATTGGGACCTTCGGGGGCAATCAGCCCCAGCATTTT.